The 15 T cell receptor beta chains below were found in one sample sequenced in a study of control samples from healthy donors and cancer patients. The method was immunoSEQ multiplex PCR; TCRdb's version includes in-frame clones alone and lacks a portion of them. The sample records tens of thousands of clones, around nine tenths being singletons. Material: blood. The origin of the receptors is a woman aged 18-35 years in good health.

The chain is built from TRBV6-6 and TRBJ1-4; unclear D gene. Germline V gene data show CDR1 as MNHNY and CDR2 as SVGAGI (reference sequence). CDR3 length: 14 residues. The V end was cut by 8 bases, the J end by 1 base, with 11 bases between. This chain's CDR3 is CASATLVTNEKLFF. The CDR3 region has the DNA TGTGCCAGCGCGACCCTGGTAACTAATGAAAAACTGTTTTTT.

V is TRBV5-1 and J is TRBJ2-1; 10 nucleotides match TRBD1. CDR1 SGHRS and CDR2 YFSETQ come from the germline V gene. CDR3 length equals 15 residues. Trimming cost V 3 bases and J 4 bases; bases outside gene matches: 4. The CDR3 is CASSSDRGSYNEQFF. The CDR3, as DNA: TGCGCCAGCAGCTCGGACAGGGGGTCGTACAATGAGCAGTTCTTC.

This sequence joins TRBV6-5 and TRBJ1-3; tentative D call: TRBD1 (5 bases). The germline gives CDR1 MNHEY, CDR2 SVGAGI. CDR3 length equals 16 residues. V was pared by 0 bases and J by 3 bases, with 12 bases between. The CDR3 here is CASSYSRGLHGNTIYF. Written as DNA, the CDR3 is TGTGCCAGCAGTTACTCAAGGGGTCTTCATGGAAACACCATATATTTT.

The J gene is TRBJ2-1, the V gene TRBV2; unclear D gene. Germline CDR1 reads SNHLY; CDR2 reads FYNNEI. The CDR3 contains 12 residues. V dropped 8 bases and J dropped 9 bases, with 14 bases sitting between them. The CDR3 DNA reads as TGTGCCAGCGGCTACCTCCCCCGTGAGCAGTTCTTC. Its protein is CASGYLPREQFF.

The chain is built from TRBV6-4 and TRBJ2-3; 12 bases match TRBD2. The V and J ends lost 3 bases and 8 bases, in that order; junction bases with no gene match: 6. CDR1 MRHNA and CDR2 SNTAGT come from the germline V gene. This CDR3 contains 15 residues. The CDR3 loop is CASSETSGGTSTQYF. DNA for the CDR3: TGTGCCAGCAGTGAAACTAGCGGGGGGACAAGTACGCAGTATTTT.

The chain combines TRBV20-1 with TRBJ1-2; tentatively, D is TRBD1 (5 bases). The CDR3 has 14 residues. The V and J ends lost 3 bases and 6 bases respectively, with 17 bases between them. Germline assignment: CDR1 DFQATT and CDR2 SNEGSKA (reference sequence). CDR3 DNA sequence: TGCAGTGCTAGTGACACCCGGACATCTAATGGCTACACCTTC. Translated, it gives CSASDTRTSNGYTF.

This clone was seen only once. Written as DNA, the CDR3 is TGTGCCAGCAGTCAATTTGCGGGCCTCACAGATACGCAGTATTTT. The encoded protein is CASSQFAGLTDTQYF. The V call is TRBV6-5, the J call TRBJ2-3, with a tentative D call TRBD2 (5 bases). CDR1 and CDR2 from the germline V gene are MNHEY and SVGAGI. This CDR3 spans 15 amino acids. V was pared by 5 bases and J by 2 bases, with 14 bases between.

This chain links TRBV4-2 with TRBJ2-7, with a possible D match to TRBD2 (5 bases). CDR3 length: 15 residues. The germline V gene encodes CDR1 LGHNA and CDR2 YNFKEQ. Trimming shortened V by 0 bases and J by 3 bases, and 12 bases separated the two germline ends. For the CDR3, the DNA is TGTGCCAGCAGCCAAGATCTAAGCGGTTACTACGAGCAGTACTTC. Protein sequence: CASSQDLSGYYEQYF.

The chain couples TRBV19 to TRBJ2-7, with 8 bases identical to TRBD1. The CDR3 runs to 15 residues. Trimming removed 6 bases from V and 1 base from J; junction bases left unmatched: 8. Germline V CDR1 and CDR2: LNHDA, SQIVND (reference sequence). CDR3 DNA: TGTGCCAGTAGACCCTCAGGGGGCAAGTCCTACGAGCAGTACTTC. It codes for CASRPSGGKSYEQYF.

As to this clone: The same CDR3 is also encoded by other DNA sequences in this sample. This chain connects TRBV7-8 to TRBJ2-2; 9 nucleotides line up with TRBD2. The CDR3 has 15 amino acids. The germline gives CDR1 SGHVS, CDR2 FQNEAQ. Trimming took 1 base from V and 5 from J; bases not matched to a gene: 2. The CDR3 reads CASSLGLAGTGELFF. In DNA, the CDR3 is TGTGCCAGCAGCTTAGGTCTAGCGGGGACCGGGGAGCTGTTTTTT.

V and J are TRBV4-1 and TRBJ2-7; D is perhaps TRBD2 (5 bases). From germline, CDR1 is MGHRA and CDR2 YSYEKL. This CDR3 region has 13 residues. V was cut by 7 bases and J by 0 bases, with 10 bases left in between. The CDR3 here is CASTLGASYEQYF. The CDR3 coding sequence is TGCGCCAGCACTCTGGGAGCCTCCTACGAGCAGTACTTC.

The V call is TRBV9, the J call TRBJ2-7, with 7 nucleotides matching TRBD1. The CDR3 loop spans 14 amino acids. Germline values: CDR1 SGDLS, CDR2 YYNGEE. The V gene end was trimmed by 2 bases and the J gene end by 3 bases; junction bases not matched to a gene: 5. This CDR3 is CASSVGDSLYEQYF. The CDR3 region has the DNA TGTGCCAGCAGCGTGGGGGACAGTCTCTACGAGCAGTACTTC.

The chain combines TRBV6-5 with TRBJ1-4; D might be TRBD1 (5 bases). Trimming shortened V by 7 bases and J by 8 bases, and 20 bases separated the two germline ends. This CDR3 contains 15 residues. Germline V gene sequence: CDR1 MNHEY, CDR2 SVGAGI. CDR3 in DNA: TGTGCCAGCACCAAAGGGACGGGAGTGGGCGAAAAACTGTTTTTT. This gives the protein CASTKGTGVGEKLFF.

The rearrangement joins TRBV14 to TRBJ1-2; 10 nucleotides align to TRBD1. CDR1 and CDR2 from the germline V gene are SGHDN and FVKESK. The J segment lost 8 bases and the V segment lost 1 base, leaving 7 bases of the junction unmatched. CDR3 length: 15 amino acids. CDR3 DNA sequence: TGTGCCAGCAGCCAAGGCGGGACAGGGGACCGCGGCTACACCTTC. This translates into CASSQGGTGDRGYTF.

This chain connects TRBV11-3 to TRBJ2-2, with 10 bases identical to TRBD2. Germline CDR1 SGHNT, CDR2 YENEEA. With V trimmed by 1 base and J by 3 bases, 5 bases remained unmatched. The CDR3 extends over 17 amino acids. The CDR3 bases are TGTGCCAGCAGCTTAGGGGCTAGCGGGGGACACACCGGGGAGCTGTTTTTT. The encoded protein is CASSLGASGGHTGELFF.